This TCR beta chain was sequenced in a study of metastatic and nonmetastatic thyroid tumors. As for the study in general: Comparative analysis of repertoires was undertaken across blood and tumor or nodule tissue obtained from malignant and benign thyroid patients.

There were no patients who had received any treatment before thyroid surgery. In this sample, this clone turned up many times. The antigen is unknown. Study-wide findings and caveats: Across blood and tumor, TCR beta diversity in malignant thyroid tumors was reportedly significantly higher than in benign nodules.

Using MiXCR, TCRdb re-called clones from the PCR reads. Of tens of thousands of clones listed, about 20% are singletons. Germline CDR1 and CDR2: SGHTA and FQGNSA. The CDR3 is 15 residues long. Trimming pared 4 bases from V and 0 bases from J, leaving 13 bases between. The receptor was isolated from a female donor with papillary thyroid cancer or a benign thyroid nodule (not recorded which). Some clones in this sample may be carry-over from other donors' samples. Sequences were obtained from blood. The rearrangement joins TRBV7-2 to TRBJ2-7; perhaps TRBD2 as D (5 bases). CDR3 bases: TGTGCCAGCAGCTCCTCCGGGATTGCCTCCTACGAGCAGTACTTC. Protein product: CASSSSGIASYEQYF.